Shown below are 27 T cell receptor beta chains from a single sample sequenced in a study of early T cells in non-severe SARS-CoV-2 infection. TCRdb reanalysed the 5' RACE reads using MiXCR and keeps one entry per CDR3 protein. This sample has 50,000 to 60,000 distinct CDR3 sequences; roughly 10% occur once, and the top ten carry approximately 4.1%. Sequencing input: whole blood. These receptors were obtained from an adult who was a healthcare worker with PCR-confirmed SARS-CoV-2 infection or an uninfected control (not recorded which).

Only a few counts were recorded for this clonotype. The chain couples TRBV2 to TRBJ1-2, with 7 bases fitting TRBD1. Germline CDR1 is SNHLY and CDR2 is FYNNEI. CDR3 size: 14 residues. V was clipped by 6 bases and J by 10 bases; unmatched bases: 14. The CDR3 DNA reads TGTGCCAGCAGCCCCCAGGGGGGAGACGTCGCCTACACCTTC. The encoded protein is CASSPQGGDVAYTF. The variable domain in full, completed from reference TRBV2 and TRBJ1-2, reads EPEVTQTPSHQVTQMGQEVILRCVPISNHLYFYWYRQILGQKVEFLVSFYNNEISEKSEIFDDQFSVERPDGSNFTLKIRSTKLEDSAMYFCASSPQGGDVAYTFGSGTRLTVV.

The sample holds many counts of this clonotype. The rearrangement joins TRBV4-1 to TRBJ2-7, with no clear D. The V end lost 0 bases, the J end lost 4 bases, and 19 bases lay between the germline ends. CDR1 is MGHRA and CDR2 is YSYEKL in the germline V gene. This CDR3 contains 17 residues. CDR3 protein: CASSQDVGDVASYEQYF. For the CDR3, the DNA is TGCGCCAGCAGCCAAGATGTCGGAGATGTCGCGAGTTACGAGCAGTACTTC.

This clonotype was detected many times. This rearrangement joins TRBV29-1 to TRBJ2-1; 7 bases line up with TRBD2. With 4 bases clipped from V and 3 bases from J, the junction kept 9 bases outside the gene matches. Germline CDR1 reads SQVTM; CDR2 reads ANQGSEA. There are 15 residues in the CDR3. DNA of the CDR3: TGCAGCGTTGTTGGAGCGGGGTTTGTCTACAATGAGCAGTTCTTC. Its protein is CSVVGAGFVYNEQFF.

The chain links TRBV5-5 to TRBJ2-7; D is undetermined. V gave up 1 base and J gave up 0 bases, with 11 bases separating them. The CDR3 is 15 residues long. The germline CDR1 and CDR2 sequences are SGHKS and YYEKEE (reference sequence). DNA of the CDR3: TGTGCCAGCAGCTTGTCGACGGACGGCTCCTACGAGCAGTACTTC. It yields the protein CASSLSTDGSYEQYF.

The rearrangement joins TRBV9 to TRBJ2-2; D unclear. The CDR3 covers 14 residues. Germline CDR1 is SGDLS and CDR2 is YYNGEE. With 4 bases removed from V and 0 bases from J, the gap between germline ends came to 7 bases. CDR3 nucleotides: TGTGCCAGCAGCCCCCGGACGAACACCGGGGAGCTGTTTTTT. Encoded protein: CASSPRTNTGELFF. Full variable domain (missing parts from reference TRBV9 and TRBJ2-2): DSGVTQTPKHLITATGQRVTLRCSPRSGDLSVYWYQQSLDQGLQFLIQYYNGEERAKGNILERFSAQQFPDLHSELNLSSLELGDSALYFCASSPRTNTGELFFGEGSRLTVL.

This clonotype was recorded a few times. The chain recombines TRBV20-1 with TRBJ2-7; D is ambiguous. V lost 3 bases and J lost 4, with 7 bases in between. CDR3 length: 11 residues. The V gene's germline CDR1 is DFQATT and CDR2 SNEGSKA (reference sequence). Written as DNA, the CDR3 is TGCAGTGCTAGTTCCAGATACGAGCAGTACTTC. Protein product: CSASSRYEQYF.

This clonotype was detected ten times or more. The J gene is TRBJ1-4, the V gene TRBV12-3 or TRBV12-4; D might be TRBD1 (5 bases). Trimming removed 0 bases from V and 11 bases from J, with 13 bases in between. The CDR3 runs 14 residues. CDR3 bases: TGTGCCAGCAGTTTAGCGGGGGGTGACGGGAAACTGTTTTTT. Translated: CASSLAGGDGKLFF.

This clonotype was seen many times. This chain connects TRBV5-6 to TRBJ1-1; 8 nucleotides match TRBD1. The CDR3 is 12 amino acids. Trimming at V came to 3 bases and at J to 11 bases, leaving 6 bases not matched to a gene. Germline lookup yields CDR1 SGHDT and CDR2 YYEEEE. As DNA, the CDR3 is TGTGCCAGCAGCTCCTGGACAGGGAGGGCTTTCTTT. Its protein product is CASSSWTGRAFF. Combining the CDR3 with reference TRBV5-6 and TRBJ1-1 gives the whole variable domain DAGVTQSPTHLIKTRGQQVTLRCSPKSGHDTVSWYQQALGQGPQFIFQYYEEEERQRGNFPDRFSGHQFPNYSSELNVNALLLGDSALYLCASSSWTGRAFFGQGTRLTVV.

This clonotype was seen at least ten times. CDR3 protein: CASSPALGLGSNYEQYF. The CDR3 nucleotides read TGCGCCAGCAGCCCGGCCCTCGGCTTAGGATCGAACTACGAGCAGTACTTC. The V and J genes are TRBV4-1 and TRBJ2-7; D gene uncertain. CDR1 and CDR2 (germline): MGHRA, YSYEKL. The CDR3 extends over 17 amino acids. The V and J ends lost 4 bases and 3 bases respectively, with 22 bases between them.

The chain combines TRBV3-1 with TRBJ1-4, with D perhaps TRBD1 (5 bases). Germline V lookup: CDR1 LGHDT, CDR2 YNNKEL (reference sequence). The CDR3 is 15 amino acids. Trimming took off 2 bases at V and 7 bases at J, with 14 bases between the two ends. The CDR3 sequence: CASSQWGPAGEKLFF. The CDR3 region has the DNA TGTGCCAGCAGCCAATGGGGCCCCGCGGGTGAAAAACTGTTTTTT. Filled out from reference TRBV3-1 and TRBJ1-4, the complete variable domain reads DTAVSQTPKYLVTQMGNDKSIKCEQNLGHDTMYWYKQDSKKFLKIMFSYNNKELIINETVPNRFSPKSPDKAHLNLHINSLELGDSAVYFCASSQWGPAGEKLFFGSGTQLSVL.

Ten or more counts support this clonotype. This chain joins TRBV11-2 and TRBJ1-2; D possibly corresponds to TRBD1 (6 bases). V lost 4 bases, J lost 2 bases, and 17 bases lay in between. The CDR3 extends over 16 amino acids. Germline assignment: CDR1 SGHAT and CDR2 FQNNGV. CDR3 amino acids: CASSSSGLGANYGYTF. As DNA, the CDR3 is TGTGCCAGCAGCTCGTCTGGGTTGGGGGCAAACTATGGCTACACCTTC.

Here the CDR3 DNA reads TGTGCCAGCAGCCGTGACAGGGGGCCTAGCGGGACCTACAATGAGCAGTTCTTC. Its protein product is CASSRDRGPSGTYNEQFF. This chain joins TRBV7-2 and TRBJ2-1; TRBD1 is a possible D gene (10 bases). Trimming pared 5 bases from V and 2 bases from J, leaving 22 bases between. Germline V gene data show CDR1 as SGHTA and CDR2 as FQGNSA. The length of the CDR3 is 18 residues.

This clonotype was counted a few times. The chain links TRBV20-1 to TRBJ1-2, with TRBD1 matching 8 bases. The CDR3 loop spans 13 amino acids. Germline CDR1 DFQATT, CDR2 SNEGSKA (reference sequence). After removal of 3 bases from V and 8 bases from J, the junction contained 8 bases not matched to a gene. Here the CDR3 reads CSASLQGAGGYTF. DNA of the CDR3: TGCAGTGCTAGCCTCCAGGGGGCTGGAGGCTACACCTTC.

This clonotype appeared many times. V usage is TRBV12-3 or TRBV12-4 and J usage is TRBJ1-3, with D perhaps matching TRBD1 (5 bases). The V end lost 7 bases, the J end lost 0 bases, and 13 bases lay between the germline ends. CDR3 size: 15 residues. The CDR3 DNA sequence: TGTGCCAGCAACTGGGCGGGGGGCTCTGGAAACACCATATATTTT. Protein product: CASNWAGGSGNTIYF.

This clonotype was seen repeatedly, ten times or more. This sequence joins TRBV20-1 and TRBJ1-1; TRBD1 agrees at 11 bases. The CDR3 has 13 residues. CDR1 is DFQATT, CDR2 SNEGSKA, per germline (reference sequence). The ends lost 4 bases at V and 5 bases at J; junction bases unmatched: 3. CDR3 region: CSAKDRGQTEAFF. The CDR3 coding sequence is TGCAGTGCTAAGGACAGGGGGCAAACTGAAGCTTTCTTT.

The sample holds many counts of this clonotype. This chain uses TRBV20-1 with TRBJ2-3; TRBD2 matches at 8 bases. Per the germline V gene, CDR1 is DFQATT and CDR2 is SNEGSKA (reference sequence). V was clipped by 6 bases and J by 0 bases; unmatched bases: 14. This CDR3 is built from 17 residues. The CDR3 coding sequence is TGCAGTGCCCCTGTCCCGGGACTAGGGATCAGCACAGATACGCAGTATTTT. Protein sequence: CSAPVPGLGISTDTQYF.

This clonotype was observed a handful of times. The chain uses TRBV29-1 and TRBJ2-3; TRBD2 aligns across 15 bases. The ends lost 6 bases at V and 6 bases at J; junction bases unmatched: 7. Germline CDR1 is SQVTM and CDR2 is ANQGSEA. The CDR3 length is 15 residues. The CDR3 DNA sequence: TGCAGCGTGGGAGGACTAGCGGGAGGGCCCGATACGCAGTATTTT. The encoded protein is CSVGGLAGGPDTQYF.

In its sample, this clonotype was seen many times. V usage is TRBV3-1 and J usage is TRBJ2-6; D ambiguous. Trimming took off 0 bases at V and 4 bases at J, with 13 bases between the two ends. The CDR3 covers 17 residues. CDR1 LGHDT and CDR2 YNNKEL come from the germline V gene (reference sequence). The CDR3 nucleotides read TGTGCCAGCAGCCAAGACACTTGGGGTAACGGGGCCAACGTCCTGACTTTC. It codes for CASSQDTWGNGANVLTF.

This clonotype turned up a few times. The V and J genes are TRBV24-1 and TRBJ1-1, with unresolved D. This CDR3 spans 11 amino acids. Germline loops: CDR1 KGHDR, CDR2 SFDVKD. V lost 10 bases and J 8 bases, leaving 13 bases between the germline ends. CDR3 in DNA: TGTGCCACTTCAAGGGCTGGGGAAGCTTTCTTT. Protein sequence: CATSRAGEAFF.

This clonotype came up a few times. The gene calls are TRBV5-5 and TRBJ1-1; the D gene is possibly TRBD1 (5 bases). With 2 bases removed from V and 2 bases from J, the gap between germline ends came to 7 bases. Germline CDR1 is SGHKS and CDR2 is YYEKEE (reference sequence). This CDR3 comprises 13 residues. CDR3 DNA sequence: TGTGCCAGCAGCTTTGGGGCCAACACTGAAGCTTTCTTT. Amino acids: CASSFGANTEAFF.

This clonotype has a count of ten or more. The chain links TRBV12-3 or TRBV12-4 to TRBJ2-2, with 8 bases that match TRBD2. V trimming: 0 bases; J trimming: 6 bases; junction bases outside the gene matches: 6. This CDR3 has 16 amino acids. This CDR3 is CASSLARLAGPGELFF. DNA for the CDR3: TGTGCCAGCAGTTTAGCGCGCCTAGCGGGCCCCGGGGAGCTGTTTTTT.

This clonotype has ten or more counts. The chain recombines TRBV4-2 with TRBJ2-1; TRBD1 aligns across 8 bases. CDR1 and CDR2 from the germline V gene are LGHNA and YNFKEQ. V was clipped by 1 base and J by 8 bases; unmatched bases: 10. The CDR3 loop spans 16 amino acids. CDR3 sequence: CASSQGTGLLSDEQFF. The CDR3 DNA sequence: TGTGCCAGCAGCCAAGGGACAGGGCTATTATCGGATGAGCAGTTCTTC.

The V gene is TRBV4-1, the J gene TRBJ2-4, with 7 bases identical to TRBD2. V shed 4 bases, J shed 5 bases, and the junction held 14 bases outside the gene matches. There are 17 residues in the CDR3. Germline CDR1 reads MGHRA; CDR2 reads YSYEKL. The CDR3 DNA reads TGCGCCAGCAGCCCAAGTGGCGGAGCGGGATGGGAAAACATTCAGTACTTC. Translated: CASSPSGGAGWENIQYF.

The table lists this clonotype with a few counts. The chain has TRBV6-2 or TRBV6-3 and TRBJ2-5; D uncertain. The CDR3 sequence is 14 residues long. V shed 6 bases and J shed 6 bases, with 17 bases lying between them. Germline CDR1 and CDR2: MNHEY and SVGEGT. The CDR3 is CASSPTGGMKTQYF. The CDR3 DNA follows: TGTGCCAGCAGCCCCACCGGTGGGATGAAGACCCAGTACTTC.

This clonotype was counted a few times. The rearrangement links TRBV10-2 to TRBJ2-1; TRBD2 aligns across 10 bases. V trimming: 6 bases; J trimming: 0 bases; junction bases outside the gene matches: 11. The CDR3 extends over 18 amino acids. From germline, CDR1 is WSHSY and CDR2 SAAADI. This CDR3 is CASSPGGIAGGSYNEQFF. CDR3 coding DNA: TGCGCCAGCAGCCCCGGGGGTATAGCGGGGGGCTCCTACAATGAGCAGTTCTTC.

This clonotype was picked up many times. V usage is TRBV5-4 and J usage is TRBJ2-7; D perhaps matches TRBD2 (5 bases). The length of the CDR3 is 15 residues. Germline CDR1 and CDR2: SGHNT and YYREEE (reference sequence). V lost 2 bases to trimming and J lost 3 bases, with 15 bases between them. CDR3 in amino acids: CASSFSSGEGYEQYF. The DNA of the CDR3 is TGTGCCAGCAGCTTTAGCAGCGGAGAAGGCTACGAGCAGTACTTC. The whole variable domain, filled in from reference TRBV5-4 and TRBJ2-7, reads ETGVTQSPTHLIKTRGQQVTLRCSSQSGHNTVSWYQQALGQGPQFIFQYYREEENGRGNFPPRFSGLQFPNYSSELNVNALELDDSALYLCASSFSSGEGYEQYFGPGTRLTVT.

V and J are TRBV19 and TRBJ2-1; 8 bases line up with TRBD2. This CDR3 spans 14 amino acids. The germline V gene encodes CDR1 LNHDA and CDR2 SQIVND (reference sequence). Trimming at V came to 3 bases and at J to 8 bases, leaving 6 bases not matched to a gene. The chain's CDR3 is CASSISGRDDEQFF. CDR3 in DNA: TGTGCCAGTAGTATTTCCGGGAGGGACGATGAGCAGTTCTTC.